This T cell receptor beta chain comes out of a study of human T cells and chemical hapten exposure (dated by TCRdb to the early 2020s). Broadly, across the study: For sensitization, 2% DPC in acetone was applied to a 2 cm by 2 cm area of upper inner arm skin. The libraries were sequenced as a pool, and the TCR yield per sample differed mostly because of small variations in library volumes within the pool. Patients additionally received weekly therapeutic DPC doses to the scalp throughout the approximately 25-week study period. Blood samples were taken from patients before sensitization (week 0) and at 2, 6 and about 24 weeks after DPC sensitization. This study followed changes in the peripheral blood TCR repertoire in vivo during primary and secondary sensitization of alopecia patients to the hapten diphenylcyclopropenone (DPC). Around 30 alopecia patients provided blood for TCR sequencing at one to four time points (pre-sensitization, 2, 6 and 24 weeks). The mostly female patient cohort included alopecia areata with under or over 50% scalp involvement, alopecia totalis and alopecia universalis. Patch testing was done on the upper back using Finn chambers containing 0.01% DPC, and results were scored after 6 days according to International Contact Dermatitis Research Group standards.

The time point tag for this specimen amounts to: patch test 1, 2 weeks after DPC sensitization. The treatment or condition label on this specimen signifies: therapeutic diphenylcyclopropenone sensitization with weekly scalp DPC. Blood at each patch-test visit was drawn before the patch test was applied. Patients were eligible if aged 18 to 70, diagnosed with alopecia and judged suitable for DPC therapy, and pregnant patients were excluded. Unfractionated whole blood was collected in Tempus Blood RNA tubes, and total RNA was extracted from that blood. This clonotype was picked up a small number of times. It lacks a known antigen. Base-call qualities are not available, and no considerably larger clone is one nucleotide away. Results the study describes overall, beyond this receptor: DPC sensitization did not change how many TCRs were above 1 in 1000 frequency, and no evidence was found of alterations in global repertoire structure. Compared with pre-sensitization or healthy control sets, expanded TCRs formed significantly more large CDR3 similarity clusters, which is consistent with antigen-driven responses. Because all patients had alopecia, a presumed autoimmune disease, the immune response of the patients might differ from that of healthy individuals. The number of PT1 expanded TCRs positively correlated with patch test score, significant at thresholds 8, 16 and 32 but not 4. Repeated subsampling changed both the strength of the expansion versus patch-test correlation and the threshold at which that correlation became significant.

Libraries were prepared through RACE. For sequencing, a NextSeq 500 was employed. During library preparation, unique molecular identifiers were attached to individual cDNA molecules so that TCRs could be counted quantitatively and reproducibly. Each blood RNA sample was used to sequence both TCR alpha and TCR beta chains. As for the original processing: Samples had a median of 95,638 TCRs, with a range from about 23,224 to 750,000. V, J and CDR3 annotation of the TCR reads was carried out using the Decombinator software suite. For the PS versus PT1 abundance plots, all samples were subsampled to the same number of TCRs (28,000). TCRs were defined as expanded if absent before sensitization and observed at least eight times at the 2-week time point. TCRdb reprocessing: public reads trimmed at Q25 with fastp, clones called with MiXCR, in-frame beta chains kept. Every entry covers one CDR3 protein and lists the most common genes and DNA from its rows. The V and J calls and clone size come from TCRdb's table, not from the authors' own analysis. For this sample there are under 450,000 distinct CDR3 sequences; about 4.4% appear just once. About 2.2% of the sample is held by the ten biggest clonotypes.

In the germline V gene, CDR1 corresponds to MDHEN and CDR2 to SYDVKM. After removal of 6 bases from V and 2 bases from J, the junction retains 16 bases not matched to a gene. The CDR3 runs 17 amino acids, cysteine and phenylalanine included. Of all the DNA, just the CDR3 is kept, 51 bases in frame from base 1. The origin of this receptor is a woman aged 45-59 years with alopecia areata. Some clones in this sample may be carry-over from other donors' samples. The source material was whole blood, sampled in connection with sensitization to the hapten diphenylcyclopropenone (DPC). The rearrangement joined TRBV28 to TRBJ2-7, and 7 junction bases match TRBD1. Read as DNA, the sequence is TGTGCCAGCAGCTACGCGTCTAGGGGGCGGATAGCCTACGAGCAGTACTTC. Its product reads: CASSYASRGRIAYEQYF.